The table lists the clone carrying this TCR beta chain with a count of one. Antigen: not known. Indicated treatment: oral pan-JAK inhibitor, 5-10 mg twice daily. This specimen comes from a study of CD8+ T cells in alopecia areata. Points from the study as a whole: Affected lesional scalp, above all in alopecia totalis/universalis, was more clonal than normal scalp.

This CDR3 is built from 13 residues. V lost 5 bases and J lost 0, with 4 bases in between. CDR1 LGHNT and CDR2 FRNRAP come from the germline V gene. Following extraction, RNA underwent reverse transcription to cDNA, which served as the sequencing template. Only in-frame clones appear in the TCRdb table, and some are missing; sequencing was by immunoSEQ multiplex PCR. The sample has about 280,000 clones, 58% seen once. The receptor was isolated from a human donor with alopecia areata. The source material was CD4+ T cells sorted from blood, sampled at week 24, from a patient treated with tofacitinib. The J gene is TRBJ2-2, the V gene TRBV12-5, with unresolved D. DNA of the CDR3: TGTGCTAGTGGTCCTACGAACACCGGGGAGCTGTTTTTT. Its protein is CASGPTNTGELFF.